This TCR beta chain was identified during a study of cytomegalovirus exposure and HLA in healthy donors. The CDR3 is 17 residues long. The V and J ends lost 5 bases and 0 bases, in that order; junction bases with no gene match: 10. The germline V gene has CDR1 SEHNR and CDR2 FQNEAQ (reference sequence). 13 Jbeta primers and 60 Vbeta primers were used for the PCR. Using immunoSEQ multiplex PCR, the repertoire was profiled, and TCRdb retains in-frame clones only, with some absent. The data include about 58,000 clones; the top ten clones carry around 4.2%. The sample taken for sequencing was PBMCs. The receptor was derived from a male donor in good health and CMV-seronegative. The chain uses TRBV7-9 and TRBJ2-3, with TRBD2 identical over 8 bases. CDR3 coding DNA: TGTGCCAGCAGCCAACCCCGATCGGGGGGGAGCACAGATACGCAGTATTTT. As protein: CASSQPRSGGSTDTQYF. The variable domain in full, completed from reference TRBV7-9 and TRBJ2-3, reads DTGVSQNPRHKITKRGQNVTFRCDPISEHNRLYWYRQTLGQGPEFLTYFQNEAQLEKSRLLSDRFSAERPKGSFSTLEIQRTEQGDSAMYLCASSQPRSGGSTDTQYFGPGTRLTVL.